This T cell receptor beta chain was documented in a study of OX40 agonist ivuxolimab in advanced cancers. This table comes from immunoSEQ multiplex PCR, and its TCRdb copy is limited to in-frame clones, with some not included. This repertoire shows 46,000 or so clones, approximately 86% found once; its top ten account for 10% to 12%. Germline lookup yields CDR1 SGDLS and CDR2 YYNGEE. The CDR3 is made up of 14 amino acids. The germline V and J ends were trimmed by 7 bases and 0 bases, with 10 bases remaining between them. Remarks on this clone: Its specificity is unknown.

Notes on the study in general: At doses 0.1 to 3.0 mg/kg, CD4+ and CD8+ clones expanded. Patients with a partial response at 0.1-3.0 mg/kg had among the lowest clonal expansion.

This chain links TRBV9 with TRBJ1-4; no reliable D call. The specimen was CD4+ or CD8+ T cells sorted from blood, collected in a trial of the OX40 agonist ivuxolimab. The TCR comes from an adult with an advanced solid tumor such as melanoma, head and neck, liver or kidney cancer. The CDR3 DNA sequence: TGTGCCAGCGCCGGAGGTTCAACTAATGAAAAACTGTTTTTT. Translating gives CASAGGSTNEKLFF.